The 4 T cell receptor beta chains in this list originate from one sample, sequenced in a study of blood T cells in healthy people across ages. Together with a sample-barcoded 5' primer, a J-beta primer mix was included in a second PCR lasting roughly 6 to 12 cycles. Each CDR3 protein gets one entry after TCRdb re-called the 5' RACE reads with MiXCR. Of roughly 1,100,000 distinct CDR3 sequences detected, 20% to 25% appear once; the ten largest clones hold approximately 0.7%. Separately, the same data were catalogued under a study of T cells of mothers and their children.

Sequenced: blood. The receptors were sampled from a girl aged 2 to 9 in good health.

This clonotype was seen a few times. The CDR3 sequence is CSVDGTGTGGEETQYF. The CDR3 DNA reads as TGCAGCGTTGACGGTACGGGGACAGGTGGAGAAGAGACCCAGTACTTC. The chain couples TRBV29-1 to TRBJ2-5; the match to TRBD1 covers 8 bases. Germline V lookup: CDR1 SQVTM, CDR2 ANQGSEA. J gave up 3 bases and V 3 bases, and 12 bases lay outside the gene matches. This CDR3 comprises 16 residues.

This chain links TRBV7-9 with TRBJ2-1; 12 positions agree with TRBD2. Germline values: CDR1 SEHNR, CDR2 FQNEAQ (reference sequence). Trimming took 1 base from V and 9 from J; bases not matched to a gene: 13. The CDR3 covers 18 residues. For the CDR3, the DNA is TGTGCCAGCAGCTTAGGTTCTAGCGGGGGGGCTTCCCGTGGTGAGCAGTTCTTC. This codes for CASSLGSSGGASRGEQFF.

The rearrangement joins TRBV20-1 to TRBJ1-6, with D possibly matching TRBD1 (5 bases). Trimming removed 5 bases from V and 9 bases from J, with 11 bases in between. CDR1 is DFQATT and CDR2 is SNEGSKA in the germline V gene (reference sequence). The CDR3 totals 12 residues. CDR3 coding DNA: TGCAGTGCTCGTCAGGGAGGTTCACCCCTCCACTTT. Translated: CSARQGGSPLHF.

This clonotype was picked up a small number of times. V gene TRBV28 combines with J gene TRBJ2-1; D possibly matches TRBD1 or TRBD2 (6 bases each). The end of the DNA is better explained by TRBJ2-7, so the J call may be wrong. The CDR3 extends over 15 amino acids. Germline V gene data show CDR1 as MDHEN and CDR2 as SYDVKM. CDR3: CASRIMGEGGYEQYF. In nucleotides, the CDR3 is TGTGCCAGCAGGATTATGGGAGAGGGGGGCTACGAGCAGTACTTC.